This T cell receptor beta chain was identified in a study of OX40 agonist ivuxolimab in advanced cancers. The study, taken as a whole, reports: Compared with CD4+, CD8+ T cells on average had more expanded clones.

Sequenced by immunoSEQ multiplex PCR; TCRdb stores in-frame clones only, minus some. The repertoire has some 75,000 clones, around 86% of them found once; the top ten carry 2.5% to 3%. A remark on this clone: Its antigen is not identified.

The CDR3 extends over 12 amino acids. In germline, CDR1 is LNHNV, CDR2 YYDKDF (reference sequence). V lost 5 bases, J lost 1 base, and 5 bases lay in between. This rearrangement joins TRBV15 to TRBJ1-1; no definite D call. The material was CD4+ or CD8+ T cells sorted from blood, obtained in a trial of the OX40 agonist ivuxolimab. This receptor was obtained from an adult with an advanced solid tumor such as melanoma, head and neck, liver or kidney cancer. The CDR3 nucleotides are TGTGCCACCAGCCTAACGAACACTGAAGCTTTCTTT. Its protein product is CATSLTNTEAFF.